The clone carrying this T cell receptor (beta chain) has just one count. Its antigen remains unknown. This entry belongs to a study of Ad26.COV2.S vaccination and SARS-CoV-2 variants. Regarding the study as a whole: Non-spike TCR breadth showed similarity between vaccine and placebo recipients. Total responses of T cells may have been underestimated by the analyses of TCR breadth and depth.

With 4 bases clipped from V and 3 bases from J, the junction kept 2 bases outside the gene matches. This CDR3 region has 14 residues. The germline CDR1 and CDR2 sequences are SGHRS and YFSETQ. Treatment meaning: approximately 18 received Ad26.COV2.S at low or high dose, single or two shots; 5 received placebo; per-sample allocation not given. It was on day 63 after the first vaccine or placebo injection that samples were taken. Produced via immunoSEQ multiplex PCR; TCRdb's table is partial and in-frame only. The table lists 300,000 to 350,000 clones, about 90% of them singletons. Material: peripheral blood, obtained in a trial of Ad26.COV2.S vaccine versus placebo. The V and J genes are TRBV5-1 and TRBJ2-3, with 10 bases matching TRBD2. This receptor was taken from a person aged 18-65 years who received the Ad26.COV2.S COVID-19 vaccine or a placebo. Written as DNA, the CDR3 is TGCGCCAGCAGCCCAGCGGGGGGGACAGATACGCAGTATTTT. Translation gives CASSPAGGTDTQYF.